This T cell receptor (beta chain) was retrieved from a study of early T cells in non-severe SARS-CoV-2 infection. In regard to this clonotype: One end of the junction fails to match germline, which may point to a read error.

Germline values: CDR1 MGHRA, CDR2 YSYEKL. The CDR3 length is 15 residues. Attached unique molecular identifiers marked individual cDNA molecules. TCRdb re-derived calls from the 5' RACE reads in MiXCR, one entry per CDR3 protein. The table includes 55,000 to 75,000 distinct CDR3 sequences, 9.5% to 13% detected once. The TCR sequence derives from an adult who was a healthcare worker with PCR-confirmed SARS-CoV-2 infection or an uninfected control (not recorded which). The chain has TRBV4-1 and TRBJ2-1; D is unclear. The sample consisted of whole blood. The CDR3 protein is CDSSQGSKRDNEQFF. The CDR3 DNA follows: TGCGACAGCAGCCAAGGATCAAAACGGGACAATGAGCAGTTCTTC.